Below, 26 T cell receptor beta chains from the same sample are listed, as sequenced in a study of T cells after yellow fever vaccination (dated by TCRdb to the late 2010s). The library was obtained by 5' RACE. Sequenced using an Illumina NovaSeq 6000. Using fastp at Q25 and MiXCR, TCRdb reprocessed the public reads and kept productive beta chains. Under each unique CDR3 protein, matching rows form one entry showing the most common genes and DNA. The table for this sample lists some 350,000 distinct CDR3 sequences; 3% to 4.5% of them were counted only once. In total, the top ten clones hold roughly a quarter of the sample. What the treatment or condition label conveys for this sample: live attenuated yellow fever vaccine strain. Sequenced here: PBMCs, sampled 5 days after the yellow fever booster vaccination. The receptors shown here come from a man aged 18 to 29 who received the YFV17D yellow fever vaccine.

The rearrangement joins TRBV6-2 or TRBV6-3 to TRBJ2-3; tentative D call: TRBD1 (6 bases). Between the trimmed V and J ends, which lost 2 bases and 2 bases, there was a span of 11 bases. The CDR3 is 15 amino acids. The germline V gene has CDR1 MNHEY and CDR2 SVGEGT. The CDR3: CASSYGQPTTDTQYF. Here the CDR3 DNA reads TGTGCCAGCAGTTACGGACAGCCAACCACAGATACGCAGTATTTT.

This clonotype was counted at least ten times. The chain is built from TRBV7-8 and TRBJ1-5, with D possibly being TRBD1 (6 bases). This CDR3 region has 17 residues. Trimming left V 4 bases short and J 0 bases short, with 16 bases between. Germline V gene lookup returns CDR1 SGHVS and CDR2 FQNEAQ. The CDR3 is CASSSIGGRYSNQPQHF. The CDR3 DNA sequence: TGTGCCAGCAGCTCTATTGGGGGGCGATATAGCAATCAGCCCCAGCATTTT.

This clonotype showed up many times. The chain combines TRBV4-3 with TRBJ1-4, with 10 bases lining up with TRBD1. Germline CDR1 reads LGHNA; CDR2 reads YSLEER. This CDR3 region has 19 residues. V was clipped by 0 bases and J by 6 bases; unmatched bases: 13. The CDR3 DNA reads TGCGCCAGCAGCCAAGATTTGATAACCCCGGGACAGGGGTATGAAAAACTGTTTTTT. It specifies CASSQDLITPGQGYEKLFF.

V gene TRBV3-1 combines with J gene TRBJ2-2; the match to TRBD2 covers 9 bases. CDR1 is LGHDT and CDR2 is YNNKEL in the germline V gene (reference sequence). V dropped 4 bases and J dropped 4; count of bases not matched to a gene: 10. CDR3 length: 17 residues. CDR3: CASSPYVRGGVTGELFF. Written as DNA, the CDR3 is TGTGCCAGCAGCCCTTACGTGCGGGGGGGCGTCACCGGGGAGCTGTTTTTT.

Comment on this clonotype: A single base separates this from a much larger clone, so it may be a read error. The genes are TRBV5-6 and TRBJ2-5, with D possibly being TRBD2 (6 bases). The CDR3 extends over 14 amino acids. Germline lookup yields CDR1 SGHDT and CDR2 YYEEEE. The V and J ends lost 3 bases and 9 bases respectively, with 18 bases between them. The CDR3 region has the DNA TGTGCCAGCAGCTCGCGGGGTGTCGAGGAGTCCCAGTACTTC. It codes for CASSSRGVEESQYF.

Many counts were recorded for this clonotype. The V call is TRBV18, the J call TRBJ2-7; 7 positions match TRBD1. Per germline, CDR1 KGHSH and CDR2 LQKENI. The CDR3 has 14 residues. V shed 5 bases, J shed 3 bases, and the junction held 7 bases outside the gene matches. CDR3 DNA: TGTGCCAGCTCAGGCGACAGGGAGCTCTACGAGCAGTACTTC. Protein: CASSGDRELYEQYF.

This clonotype was seen repeatedly, ten times or more. The chain has TRBV5-1 and TRBJ2-5; D call uncertain. The CDR3 contains 13 residues. Looked up from germline, CDR1 is SGHRS and CDR2 is YFSETQ. V lost 0 bases and J 5 bases, leaving 8 bases between the germline ends. This chain's CDR3 is CASSLEGSETQYF. The CDR3 nucleotides are TGCGCCAGCAGCTTGGAGGGCAGCGAGACCCAGTACTTC.

This clonotype has just a few counts. CDR3 sequence (DNA): TGTGCCACCAGCCCGGGGGGGGACACAGATACGCAGTATTTT. Its translation is CATSPGGDTDTQYF. V gene TRBV15 combines with J gene TRBJ2-3, with 8 bases identical to TRBD2. The CDR3 spans 14 residues. Trimming removed 5 bases from V and 2 bases from J; junction bases left unmatched: 3. Germline V lookup: CDR1 LNHNV, CDR2 YYDKDF (reference sequence).

In its sample, this clonotype was seen many times. The V and J genes are TRBV5-1 and TRBJ2-2, with no clear D. The CDR3 loop spans 15 amino acids. CDR1 and CDR2 from the germline V gene are SGHRS and YFSETQ. Trimming removed 4 bases from V and 2 bases from J, with 12 bases in between. CDR3 nucleotides: TGCGCCAGCAGCATGGGTGCAGTAAACACCGGGGAGCTGTTTTTT. It yields the protein CASSMGAVNTGELFF.

This rearrangement joins TRBV5-6 to TRBJ2-7; 7 positions agree with TRBD1. The V segment lost 5 bases and the J segment 2 bases; nucleotides outside the gene matches: 10. The CDR3 totals 15 residues. Germline loops: CDR1 SGHDT, CDR2 YYEEEE. In DNA form, the CDR3 reads TGTGCCAGCAGTCCGGGACAGAGGGGCACCTACGAGCAGTACGTC. It specifies CASSPGQRGTYEQYV.

This clonotype was found once. This chain joins TRBV5-4 and TRBJ2-7, with a possible D match to TRBD1 (6 bases). The CDR3 covers 13 residues. V lost 1 base and J 5 bases, leaving 10 bases between the germline ends. Germline lookup yields CDR1 SGHNT and CDR2 YYREEE (reference sequence). The CDR3 sequence: CASSLTGRDEQYV. The CDR3 DNA follows: TGTGCCAGCAGCTTGACAGGGAGAGACGAGCAGTACGTC.

The chain recombines TRBV6-4 with TRBJ2-2; D gene ambiguous. V gave up 0 bases and J gave up 6 bases, with 8 bases separating them. Germline lookup yields CDR1 MRHNA and CDR2 SNTAGT. CDR3 length equals 14 residues. CDR3 loop: CASSDSSLAGELFF. The DNA of the CDR3 is TGTGCCAGCAGTGACTCGAGTCTCGCCGGGGAGCTGTTTTTT.

This clonotype was seen repeatedly, ten times or more. V and J are TRBV7-3 and TRBJ2-1; 10 bases match TRBD2. The CDR3 length is 21 residues. Germline CDR1 and CDR2: SGHTA and FQGTGA. The ends lost 3 bases at V and 5 bases at J; junction bases unmatched: 22. CDR3 DNA sequence: TGTGCCAGCAGCTTTATCGCGGGGGAACCCAGTAGCGGGGGGCCCGACAATGAGCAGTTCTTC. Its translation is CASSFIAGEPSSGGPDNEQFF.

This clonotype has just a few counts. The chain recombines TRBV5-1 with TRBJ1-2; 7 nucleotides match TRBD1. CDR3 length equals 16 residues. Per the germline V gene, CDR1 is SGHRS and CDR2 is YFSETQ. J gave up 2 bases and V 4 bases, and 11 bases lay outside the gene matches. The CDR3 sequence is CASSPSLGQKNYGYTF. The CDR3 nucleotides are TGCGCCAGCAGCCCCTCTCTGGGACAGAAGAACTATGGCTACACCTTC.

This clonotype showed up many times. The genes are TRBV7-2 and TRBJ2-5; the match to TRBD2 covers 13 bases. Germline CDR1 reads SGHTA; CDR2 reads FQGNSA. Trimming cost V 5 bases and J 0 bases; bases outside gene matches: 9. This CDR3 has 18 residues. DNA for the CDR3: TGTGCCAGCAGCCCCCCTCCCGGGACTAGCGGGGACCAAGAGACCCAGTACTTC. Its translation is CASSPPPGTSGDQETQYF.

This clonotype has a handful of counts. The gene calls are TRBV7-2 and TRBJ1-5; D ambiguous. This CDR3 comprises 14 residues. V was trimmed by 5 bases and J by 7 bases, leaving 15 bases between them. Per germline, CDR1 SGHTA and CDR2 FQGNSA. CDR3: CASSPPGSGQPQHF. CDR3 in DNA: TGTGCCAGCAGCCCCCCCGGGAGCGGGCAGCCCCAGCATTTT.

This clonotype was counted many times. The rearrangement uses TRBV7-9 and TRBJ1-5, with a weak D call TRBD1 (5 bases). The CDR3 runs to 14 residues. Germline V gene data show CDR1 as SEHNR and CDR2 as FQNEAQ (reference sequence). Trimming removed 1 base at V and 6 bases at J, with 10 bases between. CDR3 bases: TGTGCCAGCAGCTTAGGGGGGGGGAGTCAGCCCCAGCATTTT. It translates to CASSLGGGSQPQHF.

This clonotype has more than one count but fewer than ten. J is TRBJ1-6 and V is TRBV19; D gene uncertain. There are 13 residues in the CDR3. The germline V and J ends were trimmed by 3 bases and 7 bases, with 7 bases remaining between them. Germline lookup yields CDR1 LNHDA and CDR2 SQIVND (reference sequence). The CDR3: CASSIGPNSPLHF. CDR3 nucleotides: TGTGCCAGTAGTATCGGCCCGAATTCACCCCTCCACTTT.

CDR3 nucleotide sequence: TGCGCCAGCAGCTTCCAACAGGGGTCGGGCGAGCAGTACTTC. Translation gives CASSFQQGSGEQYF. The gene calls are TRBV5-1 and TRBJ2-7; 7 bases are a match to TRBD1. V lost 2 bases to trimming and J lost 6 bases; unmatched junction nucleotides: 8. The CDR3 consists of 14 residues. Looked up from germline, CDR1 is SGHRS and CDR2 is YFSETQ.

This clonotype has a count of ten or more. The chain carries TRBV20-1 and TRBJ2-5; 9 nucleotides align to TRBD2. Germline V gene sequence: CDR1 DFQATT, CDR2 SNEGSKA (reference sequence). This CDR3 has 15 residues. The ends lost 1 base at V and 7 bases at J; junction bases unmatched: 10. Here the CDR3 DNA reads TGCAGTGCTAGAGTCTGGCGGGGGGGTTTGGGGACCCAGTACTTC. This gives the protein CSARVWRGGLGTQYF.

This clonotype was seen a handful of times. The rearrangement links TRBV4-3 to TRBJ2-7; D not resolved. The CDR3 totals 14 residues. Deletions cut 1 base from V and 0 bases from J, with 7 bases between. Germline values: CDR1 LGHNA, CDR2 YSLEER. CDR3 nucleotide sequence: TGCGCCAGCAGCCAAGCAGGATACTCCTACGAGCAGTACTTC. It encodes CASSQAGYSYEQYF.

This clonotype showed up many times. The junction departs from the called germline gene at one end, perhaps through a read error. The J gene is TRBJ2-4, the V gene TRBV7-2; D not resolved. Germline V CDR1 and CDR2: SGHTA, FQGNSA. The CDR3 loop spans 13 amino acids. CDR3 coding DNA: TGTGCCAGCAGCTTAGATCACGTCCCACCCATTCACTTC. Translation gives CASSLDHVPPIHF.

The CDR3 protein is CASSLFATNEKLFF. The DNA for the CDR3 is TGTGCCAGCAGTCTTTTTGCAACTAATGAAAAACTGTTTTTT. The genes are TRBV12-3 or TRBV12-4 and TRBJ1-4; no clear D. The CDR3 totals 14 residues. Trimming took off 5 bases at V and 0 bases at J, with 7 bases between the two ends.

The CDR3: CASSLELFKTQYF. The CDR3 region has the DNA TGTGCCAGCAGCTTGGAACTATTCAAGACCCAGTACTTC. J is TRBJ2-5 and V is TRBV5-4; D not certain. This CDR3 has 13 amino acids. Germline CDR1 and CDR2: SGHNT and YYREEE (reference sequence). V lost 0 bases, J lost 6 bases, and 9 bases lay in between.

This clonotype has a handful of counts. The gene calls are TRBV4-1 and TRBJ1-2, with no clear D. Trimming took 0 bases from V and 8 from J, leaving 13 bases between them. The CDR3 totals 14 residues. CDR1 is MGHRA, CDR2 YSYEKL, per germline. The CDR3 region is CASSQDLTARGYTF. The DNA for the CDR3 is TGCGCCAGCAGCCAAGACCTGACCGCGCGGGGCTACACCTTC.

The table lists this clonotype with a few counts. CDR3 protein: CASSLMGSLNEQFF. CDR3 nucleotide sequence: TGTGCCAGCAGCTTAATGGGTAGCCTCAATGAGCAGTTCTTC. The chain is built from TRBV7-9 and TRBJ2-1, with D hard to call. Germline V CDR1 and CDR2: SEHNR, FQNEAQ (reference sequence). Trimming removed 2 bases at V and 6 bases at J, with 11 bases between. This CDR3 region has 14 residues.